This T cell receptor beta chain was sequenced for a study of T cells in Graves' hyperthyroidism and ophthalmopathy. Germline CDR1 and CDR2: LGHDT and YNNKEL (reference sequence). The V and J ends lost 4 bases and 2 bases respectively, with 9 bases between them. This CDR3 has 13 amino acids. At least ten counts were recorded for this clonotype. RNA transcripts yielded amplified TCR beta CDR3 regions. Researchers ran a first-round RT-PCR on the TCR CDR3 using the HTBI primer set. TCRdb independently ran MiXCR on the multiplex PCR reads; one entry per CDR3 protein. The sample lists over 250,000 distinct CDR3 sequences, about 25% occurring once.

This receptor was obtained from a man aged 35 to 55 with Graves' hyperthyroidism that later progressed to Graves' ophthalmopathy. Sequenced: blood. J is TRBJ2-7 and V is TRBV3-1, with D uncertain. CDR3 bases: TGTGCCAGCAGCCGATTGGGTGCCTACGAGCAGTACTTC. Translated, it gives CASSRLGAYEQYF.